This paragraph reports one T cell receptor (beta chain). What it binds is not known. Attachment of unique molecular identifiers to individual cDNA molecules was performed. TCRdb re-derived calls from the 5' RACE reads in MiXCR, one entry per CDR3 protein. The repertoire holds around 62,000 distinct CDR3 sequences, with over 10% as singletons. This entry belongs to a study of early T cells in non-severe SARS-CoV-2 infection. Study information: Bulk RNA taken from unsorted whole blood was sequenced, leaving chains unpaired.

The CDR3 totals 17 residues. In germline, CDR1 is DFQATT, CDR2 SNEGSKA (reference sequence). The V gene end was trimmed by 3 bases and the J gene end by 3 bases; junction bases not matched to a gene: 11. Study results and limitations: Private and CD4 specificities were missed by VDJdb matching, which favored anti-spike CD8 responses.

Source material: whole blood. The rearrangement uses TRBV20-1 and TRBJ2-4; TRBD2 aligns across 10 bases. The sequence was collected from an adult who was a healthcare worker with PCR-confirmed SARS-CoV-2 infection or an uninfected control (not recorded which). The CDR3 loop is CSASPIAGGSGKNIQYF. The CDR3 coding sequence is TGCAGTGCTAGCCCGATAGCGGGGGGTAGCGGCAAAAACATTCAGTACTTC.